The clone carrying this TCR beta chain was seen only a few times. The antigen is unknown. These data belong to a study of T cells after posttransplantation cyclophosphamide. Study outcomes and limitations: Recipient CMV seropositivity and CMV reactivation strongly tracked TRB clonality. Tissue-infiltrating T cells from skin or gut overlapped little with blood T cells. Donor-recipient repertoire similarity was low at 1-2 months, rising over year one.

Assay used: immunoSEQ multiplex PCR; TCRdb lists only in-frame clones, some missing. The sample contains 40,000 to 45,000 clones, none of them singletons. The germline V and J ends were trimmed by 7 bases and 3 bases, with 15 bases remaining between them. Germline-derived CDR1 and CDR2 are SQVTM and ANQGSEA. The CDR3 is made up of 13 amino acids. Input material: PBMCs. The chain carries TRBV29-1 and TRBJ1-1; tentative D call: TRBD1 (6 bases). The sequence was obtained from a man aged 35-49 years in good health, CMV-negative, and a related stem cell transplant donor. CDR3 in amino acids: CSARGGAYTEAFF. The CDR3 region has the DNA TGCAGCGCGAGGGGGGGGGCATACACTGAAGCTTTCTTT.